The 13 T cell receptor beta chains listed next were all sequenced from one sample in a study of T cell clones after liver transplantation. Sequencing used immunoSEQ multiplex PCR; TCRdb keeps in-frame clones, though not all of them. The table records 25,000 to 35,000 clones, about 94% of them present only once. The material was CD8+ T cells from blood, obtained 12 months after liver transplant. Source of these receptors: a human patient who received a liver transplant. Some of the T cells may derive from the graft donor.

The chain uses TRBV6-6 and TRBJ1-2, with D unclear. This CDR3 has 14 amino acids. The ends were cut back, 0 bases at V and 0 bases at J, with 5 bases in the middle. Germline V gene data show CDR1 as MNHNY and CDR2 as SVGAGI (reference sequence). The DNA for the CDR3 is TGTGCCAGCAGTTACTCGCTGCCTAACTATGGCTACACCTTC. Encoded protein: CASSYSLPNYGYTF.

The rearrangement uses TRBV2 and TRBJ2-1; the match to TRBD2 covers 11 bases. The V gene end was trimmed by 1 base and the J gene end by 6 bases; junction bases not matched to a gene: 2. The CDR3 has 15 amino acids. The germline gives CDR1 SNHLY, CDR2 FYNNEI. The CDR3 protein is CASSEDSGRGNEQFF. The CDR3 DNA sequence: TGTGCCAGCAGTGAAGATAGCGGGAGGGGCAATGAGCAGTTCTTC.

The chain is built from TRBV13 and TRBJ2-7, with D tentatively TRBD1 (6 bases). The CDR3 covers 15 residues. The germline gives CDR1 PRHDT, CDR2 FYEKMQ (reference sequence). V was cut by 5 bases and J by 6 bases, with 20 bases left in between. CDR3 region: CASSPGADRLGEQYF. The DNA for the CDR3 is TGTGCCAGCAGCCCAGGGGCGGACCGACTCGGCGAGCAGTACTTC.

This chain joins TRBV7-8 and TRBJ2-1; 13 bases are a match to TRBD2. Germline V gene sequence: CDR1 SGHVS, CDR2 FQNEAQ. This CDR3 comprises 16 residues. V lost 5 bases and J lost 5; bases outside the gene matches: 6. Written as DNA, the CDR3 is TGTGCCAGCAGCCGACGGACTAGCGGGAGCGACAATGAGCAGTTCTTC. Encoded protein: CASSRRTSGSDNEQFF.

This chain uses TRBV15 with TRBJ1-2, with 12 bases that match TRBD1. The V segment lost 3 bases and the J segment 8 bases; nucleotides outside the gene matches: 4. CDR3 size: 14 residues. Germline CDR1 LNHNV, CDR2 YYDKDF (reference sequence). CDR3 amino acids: CATSRGQGAGGYTF. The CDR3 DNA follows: TGTGCCACCAGCAGGGGACAGGGGGCAGGCGGCTACACCTTC.

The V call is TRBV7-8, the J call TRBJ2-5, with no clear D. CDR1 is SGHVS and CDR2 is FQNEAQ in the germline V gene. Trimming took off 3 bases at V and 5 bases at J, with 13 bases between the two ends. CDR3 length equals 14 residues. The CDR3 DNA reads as TGTGCCAGCAGCTTCAGCAACGGCCCCGAGACCCAGTACTTC. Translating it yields CASSFSNGPETQYF.

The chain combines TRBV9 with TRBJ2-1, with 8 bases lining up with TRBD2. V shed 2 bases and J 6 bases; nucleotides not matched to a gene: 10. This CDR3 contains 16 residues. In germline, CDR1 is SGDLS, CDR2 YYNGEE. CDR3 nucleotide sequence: TGTGCCAGCAGCGTTGGGGTTCTAGCGGGCGCCAATGAGCAGTTCTTC. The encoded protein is CASSVGVLAGANEQFF. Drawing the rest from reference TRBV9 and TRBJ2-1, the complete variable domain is DSGVTQTPKHLITATGQRVTLRCSPRSGDLSVYWYQQSLDQGLQFLIQYYNGEERAKGNILERFSAQQFPDLHSELNLSSLELGDSALYFCASSVGVLAGANEQFFGPGTRLTVL.

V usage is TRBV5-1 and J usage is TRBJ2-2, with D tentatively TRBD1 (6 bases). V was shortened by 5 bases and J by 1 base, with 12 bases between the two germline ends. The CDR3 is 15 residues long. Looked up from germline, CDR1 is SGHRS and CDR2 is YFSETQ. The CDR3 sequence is CASSPDRRNTGELFF. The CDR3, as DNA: TGCGCCAGCAGTCCAGACAGGAGGAACACCGGGGAGCTGTTTTTT.

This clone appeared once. The CDR3 loop is CASSVNAGELFF. The CDR3 coding sequence is TGTGCCAGCAGCGTCAACGCCGGGGAGCTGTTTTTT. The rearrangement joins TRBV9 to TRBJ2-2; D gene uncertain. The CDR3 is 12 amino acids. The V gene's germline CDR1 is SGDLS and CDR2 YYNGEE. V dropped 2 bases and J dropped 6 bases, with 5 bases sitting between them.

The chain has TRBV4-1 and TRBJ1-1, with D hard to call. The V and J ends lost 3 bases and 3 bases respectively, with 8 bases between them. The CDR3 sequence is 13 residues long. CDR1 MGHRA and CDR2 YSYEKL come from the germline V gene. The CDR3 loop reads CASSQVWDTEAFF. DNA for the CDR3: TGCGCCAGCAGCCAGGTTTGGGACACTGAAGCTTTCTTT.

The DNA for the CDR3 is TGTGCCAGCAGTTTAAATACTATTAGCACTGAAGCTTTCTTT. This codes for CASSLNTISTEAFF. The chain has TRBV27 and TRBJ1-1; D is unresolved. V was cut by 2 bases and J by 4 bases, with 11 bases left in between. Per the germline V gene, CDR1 is MNHEY and CDR2 is SMNVEV (reference sequence). The CDR3 length is 14 residues.

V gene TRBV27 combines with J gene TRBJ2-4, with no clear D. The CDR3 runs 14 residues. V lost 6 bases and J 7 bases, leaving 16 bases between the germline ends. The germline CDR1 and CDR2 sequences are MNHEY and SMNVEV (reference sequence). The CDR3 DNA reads TGTGCCAGCAGCCCCCGTGACTTCCAGAACATTCAGTACTTC. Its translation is CASSPRDFQNIQYF.

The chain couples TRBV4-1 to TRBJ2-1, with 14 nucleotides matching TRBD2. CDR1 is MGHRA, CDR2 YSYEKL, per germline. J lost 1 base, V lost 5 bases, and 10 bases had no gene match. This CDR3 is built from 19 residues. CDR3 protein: CASSFRTSGRPGSYNEQFF. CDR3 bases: TGCGCCAGCAGCTTTCGGACTAGCGGGAGGCCAGGGTCCTACAATGAGCAGTTCTTC.